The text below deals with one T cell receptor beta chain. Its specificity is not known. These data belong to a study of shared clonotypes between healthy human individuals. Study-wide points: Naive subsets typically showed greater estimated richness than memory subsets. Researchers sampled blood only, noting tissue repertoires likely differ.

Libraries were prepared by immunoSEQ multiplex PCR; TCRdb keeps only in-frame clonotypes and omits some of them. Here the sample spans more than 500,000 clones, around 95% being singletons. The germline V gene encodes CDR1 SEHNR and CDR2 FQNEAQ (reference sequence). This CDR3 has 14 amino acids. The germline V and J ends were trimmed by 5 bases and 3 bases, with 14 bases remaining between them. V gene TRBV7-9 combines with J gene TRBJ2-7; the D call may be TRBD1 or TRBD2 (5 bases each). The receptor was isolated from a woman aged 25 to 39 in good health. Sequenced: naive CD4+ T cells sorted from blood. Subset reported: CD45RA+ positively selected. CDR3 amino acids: CASSGTGTNYEQYF. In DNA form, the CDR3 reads TGTGCCAGCAGCGGCACCGGGACCAACTACGAGCAGTACTTC. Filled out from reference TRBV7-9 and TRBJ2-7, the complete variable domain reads DTGVSQNPRHKITKRGQNVTFRCDPISEHNRLYWYRQTLGQGPEFLTYFQNEAQLEKSRLLSDRFSAERPKGSFSTLEIQRTEQGDSAMYLCASSGTGTNYEQYFGPGTRLTVT.